This T cell receptor beta chain comes out of a study of blood T cells in healthy people across ages. Study-wide points: A conclusive naive versus antigen-experienced comparison was prevented by the unsorted PBMCs.

Remarks on this clonotype: Its matching antigen is unknown.

It was with a sample-barcoded 5' primer and a J-beta primer mix that a second PCR of roughly 6 to 12 cycles was run. Sequencing of every sample gave 3 million or more CDR3-containing paired-end reads. TCRdb called the 5' RACE reads again in MiXCR, with one record for every CDR3 protein. The data contain roughly 800,000 distinct CDR3 sequences, roughly 25% of them singletons. The same sample was also used in a study of T cells of mothers and their children. That paper notes: There were over 8.5 million TCR beta CDR3 reads from each mother and about 3 million from each child.

What was sequenced was blood. This TCR was sampled from a boy between 10 and 17 years old in good health.

As DNA, the CDR3 is TGCAGCGTTGGGGGGGGACAGGGAGCCGCAACTAATGAAAAACTGTTTTTT. Translation: CSVGGGQGAATNEKLFF. The chain employs TRBV29-1 and TRBJ1-4; 9 positions match TRBD1. CDR1 and CDR2 from the germline V gene are SQVTM and ANQGSEA. V lost 4 bases and J lost 0; bases outside the gene matches: 9. The CDR3 spans 17 residues.